Listed here are 20 T cell receptor beta chains from one sample, sequenced in a study of shared clonotypes between healthy human individuals. The table came from immunoSEQ multiplex PCR; TCRdb's copy has only in-frame clones and leaves some out. The sample records approximately 2.5 million clones, roughly 92% being singletons. The sample was naive CD4+ T cells sorted from blood. Sample subset: CD45RA+ positively selected. Receptors originate from a man between 18 and 35 years old in good health.

J is TRBJ2-5 and V is TRBV5-1, with TRBD2 matching over 7 bases. The CDR3 totals 16 residues. The V segment lost 1 base and the J segment 5 bases; nucleotides outside the gene matches: 11. From germline, CDR1 is SGHRS and CDR2 YFSETQ. CDR3: CASSLPRGGPPETQYF. CDR3 coding DNA: TGCGCCAGCAGCTTGCCACGCGGGGGACCCCCGGAGACCCAGTACTTC. Complete variable domain (other parts from reference TRBV5-1 and TRBJ2-5): KAGVTQTPRYLIKTRGQQVTLSCSPISGHRSVSWYQQTPGQGLQFLFEYFSETQRNKGNFPGRFSGRQFSNSRSEMNVSTLELGDSALYLCASSLPRGGPPETQYFGPGTRLLVL.

The J gene is TRBJ2-6, the V gene TRBV7-2; D is ambiguous. The CDR3 has 18 amino acids. CDR1 is SGHTA, CDR2 FQGNSA, per germline. Trimming removed 1 base at V and 2 bases at J, with 15 bases between. The CDR3 reads CASSLDRFLLTGANVLTF. The CDR3 DNA is TGTGCCAGCAGCTTAGATAGGTTCCTTCTTACTGGGGCCAACGTCCTGACTTTC.

Of note for this clone: An end of the junction does not agree with germline; a read error may underlie this. The chain couples TRBV7-7 to TRBJ2-5; 8 positions match TRBD2. The CDR3 runs to 13 residues. In germline, CDR1 is SSHAT, CDR2 FNYEAQ (reference sequence). DNA of the CDR3: TGTGCTAGCAGCCCGGGACTAGGGGGGACCCAGTACTTC. Translation gives CASSPGLGGTQYF.

The chain recombines TRBV18 with TRBJ2-5, with D possibly matching TRBD1 (6 bases). Trimming took off 3 bases at V and 5 bases at J, with 13 bases between the two ends. The CDR3 extends over 14 amino acids. Germline CDR1 reads KGHSH; CDR2 reads LQKENI. The chain's CDR3 is CASSPRQESETQYF. CDR3 nucleotide sequence: TGTGCCAGCTCACCCCGACAGGAATCGGAGACCCAGTACTTC. Variable domain in full (rest from reference TRBV18 and TRBJ2-5): NAGVMQNPRHLVRRRGQEARLRCSPMKGHSHVYWYRQLPEEGLKFMVYLQKENIIDESGMPKERFSAEFPKEGPSILRIQQVVRGDSAAYFCASSPRQESETQYFGPGTRLLVL.

This chain uses TRBV7-9 with TRBJ2-5; tentatively, D is TRBD1 (5 bases). Trimming pared 10 bases from V and 2 bases from J, leaving 17 bases between. Germline values: CDR1 SEHNR, CDR2 FQNEAQ (reference sequence). The length of the CDR3 is 14 residues. As DNA, the CDR3 is TGTGCCACGCAACAGGCAGCCAAACAAGAGACCCAGTACTTC. Protein: CATQQAAKQETQYF.

The J gene is TRBJ2-5, the V gene TRBV19; D tentatively reads TRBD1 or TRBD2 (5 bases each). This CDR3 spans 15 amino acids. V dropped 4 bases and J dropped 5 bases, with 17 bases sitting between them. Looked up from germline, CDR1 is LNHDA and CDR2 is SQIVND (reference sequence). Here the CDR3 DNA reads TGTGCCAGTAGTAGCCGTGTTGGGACCAGGGAGACCCAGTACTTC. Protein: CASSSRVGTRETQYF.

The V gene is TRBV6-1, the J gene TRBJ2-5; 7 nucleotides line up with TRBD1. The CDR3 has 15 residues. Germline V gene data show CDR1 as MNHNS and CDR2 as SASEGT. With 2 bases clipped from V and 8 bases from J, the junction kept 11 bases outside the gene matches. The CDR3 spells CASSEWAGGLGTQYF. The CDR3 coding sequence is TGTGCCAGCAGTGAATGGGCAGGGGGATTGGGAACCCAGTACTTC.

The chain joins TRBV28 to TRBJ1-2; 9 nucleotides line up with TRBD1. After removal of 2 bases from V and 5 bases from J, the junction contained 6 bases not matched to a gene. CDR1 is MDHEN and CDR2 is SYDVKM in the germline V gene. This CDR3 is built from 15 residues. The CDR3 DNA reads TGTGCCAGCAGTTTAGGAGGGGACAGGGCTTATGGCTACACCTTC. Residues: CASSLGGDRAYGYTF.

The genes are TRBV30 and TRBJ1-3, with a tentative D call TRBD1 (5 bases). The germline V gene encodes CDR1 GTSNPN and CDR2 SVGIG (reference sequence). The CDR3 sequence is 15 residues long. V was pared by 3 bases and J by 4 bases, with 16 bases between. CDR3 DNA sequence: TGTGCCTGGAGGGATGAAGGGGCGGGAGGAAACACCATATATTTT. It translates to CAWRDEGAGGNTIYF.

This clone was observed once. V gene TRBV28 combines with J gene TRBJ2-5, with 10 bases aligning to TRBD1. The V and J ends lost 3 bases and 5 bases, in that order; junction bases with no gene match: 12. The CDR3 contains 17 residues. CDR1 is MDHEN, CDR2 SYDVKM, per germline. The DNA for the CDR3 is TGTGCCAGCAGTTTTTCCGGGACAGGGGTCTTTGGGGAGACCCAGTACTTC. Its protein is CASSFSGTGVFGETQYF.

This clone was counted a single time. The rearrangement joins TRBV7-3 to TRBJ2-7; TRBD2 aligns across 7 bases. Germline lookup yields CDR1 SGHTA and CDR2 FQGTGA. Trimming took 5 bases from V and 3 from J; bases not matched to a gene: 10. The CDR3 is 15 amino acids. CDR3 coding DNA: TGTGCCAGCAGCCCTTTCTCGGGGGAGGGCTACGAGCAGTACTTC. It yields the protein CASSPFSGEGYEQYF.

J is TRBJ2-5 and V is TRBV7-9, with D possibly TRBD2 on 5 matching bases. V shed 5 bases and J shed 1 base, with 14 bases lying between them. The CDR3 has 15 amino acids. Germline V gene sequence: CDR1 SEHNR, CDR2 FQNEAQ (reference sequence). CDR3 loop: CASSPYLASQETQYF. CDR3 nucleotide sequence: TGTGCCAGCAGCCCATATTTAGCGTCCCAAGAGACCCAGTACTTC. Variable domain in full (rest from reference TRBV7-9 and TRBJ2-5): DTGVSQNPRHKITKRGQNVTFRCDPISEHNRLYWYRQTLGQGPEFLTYFQNEAQLEKSRLLSDRFSAERPKGSFSTLEIQRTEQGDSAMYLCASSPYLASQETQYFGPGTRLLVL.

The chain carries TRBV6-1 and TRBJ1-2; a possible D gene is TRBD1 (5 bases). Trimming stripped 6 bases from V and 4 bases from J, with 9 bases between. In germline, CDR1 is MNHNS, CDR2 SASEGT. The CDR3 is 12 amino acids. The CDR3 reads CASRGPIYGYTF. DNA of the CDR3: TGTGCCAGCAGGGGACCGATCTATGGCTACACCTTC.

This rearrangement joins TRBV2 to TRBJ1-1, with 9 bases lining up with TRBD1. Germline trimming cut 7 bases from V and 5 bases from J; bases unmatched to any gene: 14. The CDR3 runs 16 residues. Looked up from germline, CDR1 is SNHLY and CDR2 is FYNNEI. Written as DNA, the CDR3 is TGTGCCAGCACCTGGACAGGGGCCTCAACGTGGACTGAAGCTTTCTTT. Its translation: CASTWTGASTWTEAFF.

V is TRBV6-5 and J is TRBJ1-2; perhaps TRBD1 as D (5 bases). The V gene lost 2 bases and the J gene lost 3 bases, with 7 bases spanning the gap. The length of the CDR3 is 13 residues. Germline V gives CDR1 MNHEY, CDR2 SVGAGI. CDR3 sequence (DNA): TGTGCCAGCAGTTACGACAGCCACTATGGCTACACCTTC. Its translation: CASSYDSHYGYTF.

This rearrangement joins TRBV2 to TRBJ2-3, with no clear D. The CDR3 consists of 15 residues. Trimming stripped 7 bases from V and 1 base from J, with 15 bases between. Germline V lookup: CDR1 SNHLY, CDR2 FYNNEI. Written as DNA, the CDR3 is TGTGCCAGCAACACCGGACCCGCGGGCACAGATACGCAGTATTTT. Encoded protein: CASNTGPAGTDTQYF.

The genes are TRBV20-1 and TRBJ1-1; D gene uncertain. Trimming stripped 5 bases from V and 11 bases from J, with 15 bases between. Per germline, CDR1 DFQATT and CDR2 SNEGSKA (reference sequence). This CDR3 has 11 amino acids. The CDR3 DNA follows: TGCAGTGCTTCAAGGGATCAGGCCGCTTTCTTT. Translated, it gives CSASRDQAAFF.

The rearrangement joins TRBV19 to TRBJ1-6; weak D call: TRBD1 (5 bases). V shed 1 base and J shed 9 bases, with 13 bases lying between them. The CDR3 is made up of 15 amino acids. The V gene's germline CDR1 is LNHDA and CDR2 SQIVND (reference sequence). The CDR3 loop reads CASSIAARVASPLHF. The CDR3 region has the DNA TGTGCCAGTAGTATAGCTGCCAGGGTTGCTTCACCCCTCCACTTT.

This chain links TRBV2 with TRBJ2-3; either TRBD1 or TRBD2 may supply D (5 bases each). Trimming cost V 8 bases and J 6 bases, with 6 bases left between them. Germline V lookup: CDR1 SNHLY, CDR2 FYNNEI. This CDR3 comprises 10 residues. CDR3 in DNA: TGTGCCAGCGAGGGGGATACGCAGTATTTT. This encodes CASEGDTQYF.

This chain links TRBV19 with TRBJ2-7; a weak D match, TRBD2 (6 bases). The ends were cut back, 6 bases at V and 1 base at J, with 16 bases in the middle. The V gene's germline CDR1 is LNHDA and CDR2 SQIVND (reference sequence). The CDR3 loop spans 15 amino acids. CDR3 DNA: TGTGCCAGTAGCAGCTCGGACTACTATTCCTACGAGCAGTACTTC. It encodes CASSSSDYYSYEQYF. Combining the CDR3 with reference TRBV19 and TRBJ2-7 gives the whole variable domain DGGITQSPKYLFRKEGQNVTLSCEQNLNHDAMYWYRQDPGQGLRLIYYSQIVNDFQKGDIAEGYSVSREKKESFPLTVTSAQKNPTAFYLCASSSSDYYSYEQYFGPGTRLTVT.